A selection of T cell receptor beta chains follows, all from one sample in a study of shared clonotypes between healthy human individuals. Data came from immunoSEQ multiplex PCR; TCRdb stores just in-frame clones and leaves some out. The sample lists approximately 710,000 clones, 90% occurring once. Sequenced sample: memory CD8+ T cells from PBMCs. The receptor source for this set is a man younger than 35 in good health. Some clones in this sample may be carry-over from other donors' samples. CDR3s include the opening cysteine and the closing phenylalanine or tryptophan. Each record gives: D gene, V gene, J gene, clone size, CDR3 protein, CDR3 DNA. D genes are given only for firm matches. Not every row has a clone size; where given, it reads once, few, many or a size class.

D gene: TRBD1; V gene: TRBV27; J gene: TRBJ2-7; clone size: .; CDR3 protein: CASSDRDRTYEQYF; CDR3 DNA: TGTGCCAGCAGCGACCGGGACAGAACCTACGAGCAGTACTTC
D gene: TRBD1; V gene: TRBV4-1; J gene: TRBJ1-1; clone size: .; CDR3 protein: CASSQGTGAGGLAFF; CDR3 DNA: TGCGCCAGCAGCCAAGGTACCGGGGCAGGGGGCCTGGCTTTCTTT
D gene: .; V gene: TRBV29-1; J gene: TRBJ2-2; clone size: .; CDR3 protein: CSVGPRTGELFF; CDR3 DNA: TGCAGCGTGGGGCCCCGGACCGGGGAGCTGTTTTTT
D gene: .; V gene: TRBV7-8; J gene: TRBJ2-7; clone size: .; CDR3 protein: CASSLFSGVDYEQYF; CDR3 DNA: TGTGCCAGCAGCTTATTCTCAGGGGTCGACTACGAGCAGTACTTC
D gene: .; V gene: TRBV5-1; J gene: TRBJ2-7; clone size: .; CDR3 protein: CASSLGLAQTYEQYF; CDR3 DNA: TGCGCCAGCAGCTTGGGGCTAGCGCAGACCTACGAGCAGTACTTC
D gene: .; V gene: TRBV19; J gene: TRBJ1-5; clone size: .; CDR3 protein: CASSQRRIGQGNQPQHF; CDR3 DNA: TGTGCCAGTAGCCAACGACGAATTGGGCAGGGGAATCAGCCCCAGCATTTT
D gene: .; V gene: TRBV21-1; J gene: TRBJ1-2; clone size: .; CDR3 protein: CASSSEGAYGYTF; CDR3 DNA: TGTGCCAGCAGCAGTGAGGGGGCCTATGGCTACACCTTC
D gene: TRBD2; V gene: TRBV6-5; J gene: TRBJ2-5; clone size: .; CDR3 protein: CASSFGLAGIQETQYF; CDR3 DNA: TGTGCCAGCAGTTTTGGCCTAGCGGGAATCCAAGAGACCCAGTACTTC
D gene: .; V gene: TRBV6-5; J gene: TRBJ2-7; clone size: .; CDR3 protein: CASSYSGQGYEQYF; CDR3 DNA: TGTGCCAGCAGTTACTCGGGCCAGGGATACGAGCAGTACTTC
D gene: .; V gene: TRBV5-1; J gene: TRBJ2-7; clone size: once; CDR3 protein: CASSLKGFYEQYF; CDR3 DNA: TGCGCCAGCAGCTTGAAGGGATTCTACGAGCAGTACTTC
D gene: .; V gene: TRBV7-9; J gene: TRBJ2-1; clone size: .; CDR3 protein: CASSLGAGRGNEQFF; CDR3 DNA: TGTGCCAGCAGCTTAGGGGCTGGGCGGGGCAATGAGCAGTTCTTC
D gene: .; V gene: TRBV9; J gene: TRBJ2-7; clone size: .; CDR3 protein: CASSVAPGAYEQYF; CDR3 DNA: TGTGCCAGCAGCGTAGCTCCCGGCGCCTACGAGCAGTACTTC
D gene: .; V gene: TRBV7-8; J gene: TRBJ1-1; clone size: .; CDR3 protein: CASSARTEKNTEAFF; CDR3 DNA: TGTGCCAGCAGCGCCCGGACAGAAAAGAACACTGAAGCTTTCTTT
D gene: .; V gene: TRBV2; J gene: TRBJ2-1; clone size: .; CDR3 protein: CASSTPGRSTGNEQFF; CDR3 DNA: TGTGCCAGCAGCACGCCAGGGAGGTCGACAGGTAATGAGCAGTTCTTC
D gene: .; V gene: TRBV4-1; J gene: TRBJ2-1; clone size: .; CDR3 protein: CASSQEGSGPYNEQFF; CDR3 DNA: TGCGCCAGCAGCCAGGAAGGTAGCGGTCCTTACAATGAGCAGTTCTTC
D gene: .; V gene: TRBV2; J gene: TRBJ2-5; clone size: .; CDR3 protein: CASSDLSLVGQETQYF; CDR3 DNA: TGTGCCAGCAGCGACCTCTCACTAGTGGGCCAAGAGACCCAGTACTTC
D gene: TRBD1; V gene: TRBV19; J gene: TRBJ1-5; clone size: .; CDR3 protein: CASSRTGLDQPQHF; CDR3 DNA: TGTGCCAGTAGTAGGACAGGCTTGGATCAGCCCCAGCATTTT
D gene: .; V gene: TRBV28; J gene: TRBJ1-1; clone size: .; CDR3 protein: CASSATGLDTEAFF; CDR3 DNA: TGTGCCAGCAGTGCGACAGGCTTGGACACTGAAGCTTTCTTT
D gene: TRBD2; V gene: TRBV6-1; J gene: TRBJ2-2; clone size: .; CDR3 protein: CASSEEVLGLAGELNTGELFF; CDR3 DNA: TGTGCCAGCAGTGAAGAAGTCCTGGGACTAGCGGGAGAGTTGAACACCGGGGAGCTGTTTTTT
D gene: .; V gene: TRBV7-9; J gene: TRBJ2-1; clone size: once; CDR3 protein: CASSLGANEQFF; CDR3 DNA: TGTGCCAGCAGCTTGGGGGCCAATGAGCAGTTCTTC
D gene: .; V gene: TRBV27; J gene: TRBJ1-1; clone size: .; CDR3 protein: CASRGNTEAFF; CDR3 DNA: TGTGCCAGCAGGGGCAATACTGAAGCTTTCTTT
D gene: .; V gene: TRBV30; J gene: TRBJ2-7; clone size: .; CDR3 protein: CAWSESPTSGYEQYF; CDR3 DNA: TGTGCCTGGAGTGAATCCCCTACAAGCGGCTACGAGCAGTACTTC
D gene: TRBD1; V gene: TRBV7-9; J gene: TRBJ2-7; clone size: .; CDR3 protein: CASSLVPRTGSSYEQYF; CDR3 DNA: TGTGCCAGCAGCTTAGTCCCCCGGACAGGGAGCTCCTACGAGCAGTACTTC
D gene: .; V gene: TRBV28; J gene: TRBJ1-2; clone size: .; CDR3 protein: CASSPARDRIPLHGYTF; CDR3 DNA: TGTGCCAGCAGTCCCGCACGAGACAGGATTCCTCTTCATGGCTACACCTTC
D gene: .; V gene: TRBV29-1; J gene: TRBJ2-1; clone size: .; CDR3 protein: CSVEGVGTSYNEQFF; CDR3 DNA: TGCAGCGTTGAGGGAGTTGGGACCTCCTACAATGAGCAGTTCTTC
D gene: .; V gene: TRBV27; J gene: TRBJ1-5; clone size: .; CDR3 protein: CASSTSNQPQHF; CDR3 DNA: TGTGCCAGCAGTACTAGCAATCAGCCCCAGCATTTT
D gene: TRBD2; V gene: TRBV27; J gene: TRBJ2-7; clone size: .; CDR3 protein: CASAKTYSGGGVVWQYF; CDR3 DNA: TGTGCCAGCGCCAAAACGTATAGCGGGGGCGGGGTGGTGTGGCAGTACTTC
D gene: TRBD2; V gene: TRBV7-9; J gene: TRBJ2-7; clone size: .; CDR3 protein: CASSLAQGTSGYEQYF; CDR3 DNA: TGTGCCAGCAGCTTAGCGCAGGGGACTAGCGGTTACGAGCAGTACTTC
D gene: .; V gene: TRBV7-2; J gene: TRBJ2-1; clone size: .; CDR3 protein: CASSSSAGPYNEQFF; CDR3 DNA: TGTGCCAGCAGCTCCTCTGCGGGACCCTACAATGAGCAGTTCTTC
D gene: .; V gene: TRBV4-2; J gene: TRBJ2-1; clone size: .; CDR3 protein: CASSQEWTNNNEQFF; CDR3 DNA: TGTGCCAGCAGCCAAGAGTGGACTAACAACAATGAGCAGTTCTTC